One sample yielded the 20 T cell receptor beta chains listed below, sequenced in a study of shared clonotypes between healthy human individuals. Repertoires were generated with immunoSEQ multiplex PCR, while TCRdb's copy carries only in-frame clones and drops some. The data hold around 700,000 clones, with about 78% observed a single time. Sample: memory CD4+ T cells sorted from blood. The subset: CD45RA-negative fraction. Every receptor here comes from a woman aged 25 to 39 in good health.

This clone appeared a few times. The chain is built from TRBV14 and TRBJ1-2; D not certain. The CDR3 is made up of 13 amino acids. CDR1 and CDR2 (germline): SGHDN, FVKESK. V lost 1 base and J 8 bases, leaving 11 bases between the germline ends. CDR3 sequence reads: CASSQGGTAGYTF. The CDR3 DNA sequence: TGTGCCAGCAGCCAAGGGGGTACAGCCGGCTACACCTTC.

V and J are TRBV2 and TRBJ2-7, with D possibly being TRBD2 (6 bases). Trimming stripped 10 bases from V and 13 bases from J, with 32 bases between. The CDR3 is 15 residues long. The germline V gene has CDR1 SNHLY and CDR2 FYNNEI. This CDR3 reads CANDHSGNLGPGGYF. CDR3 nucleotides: TGTGCCAACGACCACAGCGGAAACCTTGGCCCCGGGGGATACTTC.

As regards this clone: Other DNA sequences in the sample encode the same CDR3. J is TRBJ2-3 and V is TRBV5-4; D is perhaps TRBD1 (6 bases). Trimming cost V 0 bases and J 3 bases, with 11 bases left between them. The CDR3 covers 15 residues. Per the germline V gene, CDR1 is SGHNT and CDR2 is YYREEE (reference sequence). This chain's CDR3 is CASSLALGATDTQYF. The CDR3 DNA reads TGTGCCAGCAGCTTGGCGCTGGGGGCAACAGATACGCAGTATTTT. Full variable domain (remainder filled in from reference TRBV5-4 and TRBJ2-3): ETGVTQSPTHLIKTRGQQVTLRCSSQSGHNTVSWYQQALGQGPQFIFQYYREEENGRGNFPPRFSGLQFPNYSSELNVNALELDDSALYLCASSLALGATDTQYFGPGTRLTVL.

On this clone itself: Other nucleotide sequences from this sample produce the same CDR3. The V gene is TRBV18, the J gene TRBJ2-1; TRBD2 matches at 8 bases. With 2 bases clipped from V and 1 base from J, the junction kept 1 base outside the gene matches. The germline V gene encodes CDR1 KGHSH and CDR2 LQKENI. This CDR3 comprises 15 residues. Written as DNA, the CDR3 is TGTGCCAGCTCACCATCTAGCGGGTCCTACAATGAGCAGTTCTTC. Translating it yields CASSPSSGSYNEQFF. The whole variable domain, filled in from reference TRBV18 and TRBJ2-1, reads NAGVMQNPRHLVRRRGQEARLRCSPMKGHSHVYWYRQLPEEGLKFMVYLQKENIIDESGMPKERFSAEFPKEGPSILRIQQVVRGDSAAYFCASSPSSGSYNEQFFGPGTRLTVL.

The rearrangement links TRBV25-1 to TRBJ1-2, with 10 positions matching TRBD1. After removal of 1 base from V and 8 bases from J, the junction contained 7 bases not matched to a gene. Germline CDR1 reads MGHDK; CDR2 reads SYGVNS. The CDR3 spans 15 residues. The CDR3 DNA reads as TGTGCCAGCAGTGAATCGACAGGGGGCTTAAACGGCTACACCTTC. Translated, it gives CASSESTGGLNGYTF.

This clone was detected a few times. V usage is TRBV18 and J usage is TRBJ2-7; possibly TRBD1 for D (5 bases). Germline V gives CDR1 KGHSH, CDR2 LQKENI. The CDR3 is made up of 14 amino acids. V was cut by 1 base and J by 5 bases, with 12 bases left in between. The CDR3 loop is CASSPLQERNEQYF. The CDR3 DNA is TGTGCCAGCTCACCACTACAGGAACGGAACGAGCAGTACTTC.

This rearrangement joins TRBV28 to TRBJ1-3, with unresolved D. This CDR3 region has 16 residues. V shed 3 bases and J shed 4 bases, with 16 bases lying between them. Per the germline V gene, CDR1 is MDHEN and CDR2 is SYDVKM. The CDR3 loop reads CASSLAEDSGGNTIYF. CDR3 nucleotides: TGTGCCAGCAGTTTGGCCGAAGATTCGGGGGGAAACACCATATATTTT.

As DNA, the CDR3 is TGTGCCAGCAGCCGGGGAGTAAATCAGCCCCAGCATTTT. It codes for CASSRGVNQPQHF. The chain carries TRBV13 and TRBJ1-5, with D unclear. The CDR3 covers 13 residues. Germline V lookup: CDR1 PRHDT, CDR2 FYEKMQ (reference sequence). Trimming stripped 5 bases from V and 4 bases from J, with 9 bases between.

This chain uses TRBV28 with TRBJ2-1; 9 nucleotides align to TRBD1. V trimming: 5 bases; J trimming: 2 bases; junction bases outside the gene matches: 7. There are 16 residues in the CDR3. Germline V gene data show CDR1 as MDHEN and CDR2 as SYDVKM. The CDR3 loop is CASSRIGTGTYNEQFF. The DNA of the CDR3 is TGTGCCAGCAGTCGTATCGGGACAGGGACCTACAATGAGCAGTTCTTC.

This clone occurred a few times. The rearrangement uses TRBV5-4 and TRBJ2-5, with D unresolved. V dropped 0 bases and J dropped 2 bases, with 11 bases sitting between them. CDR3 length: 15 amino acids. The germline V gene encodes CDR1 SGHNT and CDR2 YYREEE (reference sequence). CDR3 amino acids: CASSLGGRRQETQYF. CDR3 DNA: TGTGCCAGCAGCTTGGGCGGACGGAGACAAGAGACCCAGTACTTC.

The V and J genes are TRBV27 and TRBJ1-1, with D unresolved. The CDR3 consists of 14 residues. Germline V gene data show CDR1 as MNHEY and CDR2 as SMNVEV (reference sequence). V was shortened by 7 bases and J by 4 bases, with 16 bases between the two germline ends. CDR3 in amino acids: CASTPGGRLTEAFF. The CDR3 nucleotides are TGTGCCAGCACCCCGGGAGGGCGACTCACTGAAGCTTTCTTT.

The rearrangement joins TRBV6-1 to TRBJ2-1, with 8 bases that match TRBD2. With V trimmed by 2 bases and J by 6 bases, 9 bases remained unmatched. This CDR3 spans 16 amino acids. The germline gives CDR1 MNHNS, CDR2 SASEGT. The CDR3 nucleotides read TGTGCCAGCAGTGAATCTTACGGGAGGGCCTTCAATGAGCAGTTCTTC. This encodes CASSESYGRAFNEQFF.

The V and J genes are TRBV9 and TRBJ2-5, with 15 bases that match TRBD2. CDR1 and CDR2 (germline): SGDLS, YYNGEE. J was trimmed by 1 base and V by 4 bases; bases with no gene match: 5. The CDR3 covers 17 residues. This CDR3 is CASSYGLAGGIQETQYF. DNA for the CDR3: TGTGCCAGCAGCTACGGACTAGCGGGAGGGATCCAAGAGACCCAGTACTTC.

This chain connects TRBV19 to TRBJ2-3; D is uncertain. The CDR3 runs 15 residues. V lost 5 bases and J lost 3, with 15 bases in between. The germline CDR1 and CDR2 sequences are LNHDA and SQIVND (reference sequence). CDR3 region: CASSVLSDLTDTQYF. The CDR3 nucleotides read TGTGCCAGTAGTGTCCTCTCGGACCTAACAGATACGCAGTATTTT.

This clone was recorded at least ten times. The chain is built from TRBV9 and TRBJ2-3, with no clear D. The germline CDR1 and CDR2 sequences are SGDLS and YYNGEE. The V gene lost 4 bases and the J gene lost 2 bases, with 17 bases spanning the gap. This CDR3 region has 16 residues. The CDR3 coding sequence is TGTGCCAGCAGCCCCTCTCGGACCAGAAACACAGATACGCAGTATTTT. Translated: CASSPSRTRNTDTQYF.

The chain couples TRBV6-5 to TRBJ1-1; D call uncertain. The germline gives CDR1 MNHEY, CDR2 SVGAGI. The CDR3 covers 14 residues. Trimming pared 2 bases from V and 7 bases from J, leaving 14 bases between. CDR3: CASSYKSGWGEAFF. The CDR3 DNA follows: TGTGCCAGCAGTTACAAGAGCGGGTGGGGTGAAGCTTTCTTT.

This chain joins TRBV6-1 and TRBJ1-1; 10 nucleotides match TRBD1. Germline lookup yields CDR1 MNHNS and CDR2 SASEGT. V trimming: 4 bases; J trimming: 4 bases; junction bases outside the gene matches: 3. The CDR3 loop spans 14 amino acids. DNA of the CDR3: TGTGCCAGCAGTGGACAGGGGGCGGGCACTGAAGCTTTCTTT. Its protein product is CASSGQGAGTEAFF.

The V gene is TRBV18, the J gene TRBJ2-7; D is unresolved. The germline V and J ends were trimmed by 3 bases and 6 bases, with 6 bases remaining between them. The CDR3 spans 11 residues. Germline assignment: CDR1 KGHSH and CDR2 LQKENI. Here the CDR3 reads CASSPSLEQYF. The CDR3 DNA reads TGTGCCAGCTCACCGTCGCTCGAGCAGTACTTC.

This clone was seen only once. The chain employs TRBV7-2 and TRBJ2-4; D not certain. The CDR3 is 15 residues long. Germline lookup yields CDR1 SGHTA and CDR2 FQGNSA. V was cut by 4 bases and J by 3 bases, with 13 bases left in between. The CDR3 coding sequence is TGTGCCAGCAGCTCGGTGGTTCTAGTCAAAAACATTCAGTACTTC. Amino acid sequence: CASSSVVLVKNIQYF.

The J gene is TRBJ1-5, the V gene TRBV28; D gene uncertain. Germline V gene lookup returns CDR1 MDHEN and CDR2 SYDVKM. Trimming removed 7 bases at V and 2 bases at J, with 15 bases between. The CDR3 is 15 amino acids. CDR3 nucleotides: TGTGCCAGCAAAATCACTTCGGGTGGCAATCAGCCCCAGCATTTT. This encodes CASKITSGGNQPQHF.